This record looks at one T cell receptor (beta chain) sequence and its context. The antigen is unknown. CDR1 is MNHNY, CDR2 SVGAGI, per germline (reference sequence). The CDR3 has 14 residues. Trimming left V 3 bases short and J 5 bases short, with 14 bases between. The repertoire was sequenced with immunoSEQ multiplex PCR; TCRdb's copy has only in-frame clones and lacks some. This sample has some 150,000 clones, with around nine tenths found just once. This entry comes from a study of T cell responses to AZD1222 COVID-19 vaccine. Study results and limitations: Donors were chiefly white British, with a greater number of females, and clonal diversity was perhaps underestimated. Researchers took repertoire samples only after the peak T cell response had come. Vaccine-related CD4 TCRs covered spike, predominating at 160-218 and 743-854.

The sequences come from peripheral blood, collected 28 days after the second AZD1222 dose. The V and J genes are TRBV6-6 and TRBJ2-7, with TRBD2 as a possible D gene (5 bases). This receptor was obtained from an adult who received the AZD1222 COVID-19 vaccine. The chain's CDR3 is CASSYAEELDEQYF. CDR3 in DNA: TGTGCCAGCAGTTATGCGGAGGAGTTGGACGAGCAGTACTTC.